The clone carrying this T cell receptor (beta chain) was detected only a few times. Antigen specificity is unknown. The CDR3 spans 15 residues. The V and J ends lost 2 bases and 2 bases respectively, with 9 bases between them. The data derive from a study of identical twins. Findings of the study overall: Beta clonotypes that were abundant in cord blood contained fewer insertions, a pattern absent from memory repertoires.

Template switching supplied a universal primer site; unique molecular identifiers were carried on the cDNA. One entry per CDR3 protein results from TCRdb running MiXCR on the 5' RACE reads. The sample lists 1.5 million or so distinct CDR3 sequences; around 33% were seen once. The sample consisted of cord blood. The V and J genes are TRBV12-3 or TRBV12-4 and TRBJ2-2; D may be TRBD2 (5 bases). The clonotype originates from a newborn girl in good health. As DNA, the CDR3 is TGTGCCAGCAGTTTATCGGGGATTAACACCGGGGAGCTGTTTTTT. Translated: CASSLSGINTGELFF.